The entry that follows covers one T cell receptor beta chain sequence. What this receptor recognizes is not known. No base quality information exists; no much larger clone differs at one position. The axillary draining lymph nodes of breast cancer patients were the source of the lymph node samples. According to the germline V gene (reference sequence), CDR1 reads DFQATT and CDR2 reads SNEGSKA. Including cysteine and phenylalanine, the CDR3 has 14 amino acids. Just the 42-base CDR3 DNA is kept, in frame starting at base 1. V lost 1 base and J lost 6 bases, and the count of bases not matched to a germline gene is 0. These data are taken from a study of breast tumors, draining lymph nodes, adjacent tissues (dated by TCRdb to about 2016). For context, the study as a whole: TCR beta repertoires were compared across tumor, adjacent nontumor tissue and axillary lymph nodes obtained from breast cancer patients. In human breast cancer, the study set out to evaluate how tumor, surrounding tissue and draining lymph node repertoires relate to one another and whether T cells may move between these sites. Study-wide findings and limitations: The conclusion that tumor T cells originate in lymph nodes was presented as consistent with a hypothesis rather than as directly demonstrated. A scenario in which most tumor T cells derive from the lymph node and then expand within tumor tissue was judged to be consistent with the data. Tumor T-cell repertoires showed less diversity than lymph node repertoires and more diversity than nontumor tissue repertoires, and tumor T-cell repertoires showed preferential V and J gene usage. The similarity between tumor and nontumor tissue repertoires was significantly greater in luminal-like breast cancer than in basal-like breast cancer.

The instrument was an Illumina HiSeq 2000. Multiplex PCR amplification was used to build the TCR beta chain libraries. High-throughput sequencing was used to analyze the amplified TCR beta chain products. TCRdb ran its own pipeline on the public reads, namely fastp trimming at Q25 and MiXCR clone calling, and kept in-frame beta chains. When rows share a CDR3 protein, they turn into one entry using the most common DNA and genes. The sample table holds about 230,000 distinct CDR3 sequences, of which roughly 30% were seen once. The ten largest clones take up just over 1.4% of the sample. Rearrangement joined TRBV20-1 to TRBJ2-2, with 12 middle bases fitting TRBD2. The sequenced sample consisted of axillary lymph node tissue. The TCR comes from a female donor with breast cancer. Some clones in this sample may be carry-over from other donors' samples. The DNA sequence is as follows: TGCAGTGCTAGAGCTAGCGGGAGGGCCGGGGAGCTGTTTTTT. Its translation reads: CSARASGRAGELFF.